These 7 T cell receptor beta chains originate from one sample sequenced in a study of CD8+ T cells in alopecia areata. Extracted RNA was reverse transcribed into cDNA, the sequencing template. Here immunoSEQ multiplex PCR was the method, and the copy in TCRdb shows in-frame clones only, minus some. The sample comprises 150,000 to 200,000 clones, approximately 57% of which are singletons, and just over 1% rests with the top ten. Treatment here: oral pan-JAK inhibitor, 5-10 mg twice daily. Material: CD4+ T cells sorted from blood, obtained at week 24, from a patient treated with tofacitinib. Every receptor here comes from a human donor with alopecia areata.

The rearrangement joins TRBV30 to TRBJ1-4; TRBD1 agrees at 10 bases. Germline trimming cut 2 bases from V and 8 bases from J; bases unmatched to any gene: 8. The germline CDR1 and CDR2 sequences are GTSNPN and SVGIG (reference sequence). The CDR3 totals 15 residues. CDR3 in DNA: TGTGCCTGGAGTCCGCCGGGACAGGGGAGGGAAAAACTGTTTTTT. Translated, it gives CAWSPPGQGREKLFF.

This chain joins TRBV30 and TRBJ1-5; TRBD1 might be the D (6 bases). The CDR3 runs 17 residues. With 0 bases removed from V and 6 bases from J, the gap between germline ends came to 21 bases. Germline V lookup: CDR1 GTSNPN, CDR2 SVGIG (reference sequence). CDR3: CAWSVARDNFGRQPQHF. Here the CDR3 DNA reads TGTGCCTGGAGTGTAGCCCGGGACAACTTTGGACGTCAGCCCCAGCATTTT.

The chain joins TRBV7-8 to TRBJ2-1; a weak D match, TRBD1 (7 bases). Germline V gene data show CDR1 as SGHVS and CDR2 as FQNEAQ. CDR3 length: 17 amino acids. Trimming took off 5 bases at V and 5 bases at J, with 22 bases between the two ends. CDR3 region: CASSQGGGRRRHNEQFF. CDR3 sequence (DNA): TGTGCCAGCAGCCAGGGGGGTGGGCGGAGGAGACACAATGAGCAGTTCTTC. Combining the CDR3 with reference TRBV7-8 and TRBJ2-1 gives the whole variable domain GAGVSQSPRYKVAKRGQDVALRCDPISGHVSLFWYQQALGQGPEFLTYFQNEAQLDKSGLPSDRFFAERPEGSVSTLKIQRTQQEDSAVYLCASSQGGGRRRHNEQFFGPGTRLTVL.

The chain joins TRBV29-1 to TRBJ2-7; 8 bases map to TRBD1. V lost 7 bases to trimming and J lost 4 bases; unmatched junction nucleotides: 12. Germline CDR1 and CDR2: SQVTM and ANQGSEA. The CDR3 totals 14 residues. The chain's CDR3 is CSAWGAGGVYEQYF. The CDR3 bases are TGCAGCGCCTGGGGGGCAGGGGGCGTGTACGAGCAGTACTTC.

The V gene is TRBV21-1, the J gene TRBJ1-5; the D call TRBD1 from the table was never checked on the DNA. TRBV21-1 is assigned pseudogene status. The CDR3 runs 16 residues. CDR3 amino acids: CASSPRTGAVNQPQHF. The CDR3 bases are TGTGCCAGCAGCCCCCGGACAGGGGCCGTCAATCAGCCCCAGCATTTT.

The DNA of the CDR3 is TGCAGCGCCTCCTGGGGGGGCTACGAGCAGTACTTC. It codes for CSASWGGYEQYF. The chain employs TRBV29-1 and TRBJ2-7, with 7 bases identical to TRBD2. The ends lost 7 bases at V and 3 bases at J; junction bases unmatched: 6. From germline, CDR1 is SQVTM and CDR2 ANQGSEA. The CDR3 is 12 amino acids.

V usage is TRBV2 and J usage is TRBJ2-5, with 9 positions matching TRBD2. Germline CDR1 SNHLY, CDR2 FYNNEI. V shed 7 bases, J shed 5 bases, and the junction held 5 bases outside the gene matches. This CDR3 region has 13 residues. The CDR3 DNA reads as TGTGCCAGCACTGCGGGGGGGCCGGAGACCCAGTACTTC. Translating gives CASTAGGPETQYF.